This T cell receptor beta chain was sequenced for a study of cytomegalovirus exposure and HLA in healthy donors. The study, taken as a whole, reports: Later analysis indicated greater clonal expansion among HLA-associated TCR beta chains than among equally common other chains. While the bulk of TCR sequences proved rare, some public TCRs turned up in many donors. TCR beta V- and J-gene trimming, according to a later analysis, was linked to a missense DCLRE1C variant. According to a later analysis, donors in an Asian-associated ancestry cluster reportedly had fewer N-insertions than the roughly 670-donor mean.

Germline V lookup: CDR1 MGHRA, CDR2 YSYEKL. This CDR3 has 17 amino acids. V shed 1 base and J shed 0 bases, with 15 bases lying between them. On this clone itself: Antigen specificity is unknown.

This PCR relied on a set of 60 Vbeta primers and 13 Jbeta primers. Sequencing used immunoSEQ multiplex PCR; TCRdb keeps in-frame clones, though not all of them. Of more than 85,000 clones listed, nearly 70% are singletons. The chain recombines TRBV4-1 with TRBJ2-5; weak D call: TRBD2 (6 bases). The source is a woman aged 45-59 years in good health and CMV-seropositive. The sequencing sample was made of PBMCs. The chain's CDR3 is CASSQGPGGRNQETQYF. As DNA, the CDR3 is TGCGCCAGCAGCCAAGGGCCCGGGGGTCGTAACCAAGAGACCCAGTACTTC.